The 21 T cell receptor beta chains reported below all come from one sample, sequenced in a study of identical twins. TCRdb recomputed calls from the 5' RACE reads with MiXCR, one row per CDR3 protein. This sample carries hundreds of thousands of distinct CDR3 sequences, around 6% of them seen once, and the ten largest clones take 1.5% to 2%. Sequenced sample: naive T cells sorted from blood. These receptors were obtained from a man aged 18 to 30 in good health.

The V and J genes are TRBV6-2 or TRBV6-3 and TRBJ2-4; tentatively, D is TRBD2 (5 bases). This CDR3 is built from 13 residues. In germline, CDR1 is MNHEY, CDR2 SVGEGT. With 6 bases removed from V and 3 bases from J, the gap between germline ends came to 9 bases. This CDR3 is CASRSRDKNIQYF. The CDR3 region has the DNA TGTGCCAGCAGATCCCGGGACAAAAACATTCAGTACTTC.

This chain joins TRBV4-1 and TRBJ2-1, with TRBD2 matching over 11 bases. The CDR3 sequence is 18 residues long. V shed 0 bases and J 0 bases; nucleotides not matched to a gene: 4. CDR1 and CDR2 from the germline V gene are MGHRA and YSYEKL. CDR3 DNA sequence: TGCGCCAGCAGCCAAGATCAGGGACTAGCGGTCTCCTACAATGAGCAGTTCTTC. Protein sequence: CASSQDQGLAVSYNEQFF.

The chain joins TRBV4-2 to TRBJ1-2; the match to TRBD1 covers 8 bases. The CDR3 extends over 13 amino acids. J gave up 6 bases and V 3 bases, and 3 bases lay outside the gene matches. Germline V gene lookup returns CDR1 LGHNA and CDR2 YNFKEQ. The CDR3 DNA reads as TGTGCCAGCAGCCAGGACAGGGAAGATGGCTACACCTTC. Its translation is CASSQDREDGYTF.

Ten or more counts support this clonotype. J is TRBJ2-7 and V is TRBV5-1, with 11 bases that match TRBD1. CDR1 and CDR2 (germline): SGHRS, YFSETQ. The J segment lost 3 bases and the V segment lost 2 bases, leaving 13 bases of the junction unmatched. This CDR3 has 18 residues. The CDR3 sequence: CASSFLPGQGVENYEQYV. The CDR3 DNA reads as TGCGCCAGCAGCTTCCTTCCGGGACAGGGGGTAGAGAACTACGAGCAGTACGTC.

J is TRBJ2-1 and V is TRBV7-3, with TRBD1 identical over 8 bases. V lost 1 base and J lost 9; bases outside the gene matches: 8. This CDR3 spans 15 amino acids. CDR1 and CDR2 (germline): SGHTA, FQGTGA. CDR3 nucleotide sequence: TGTGCCAGCAGCTTAATTCCGGGGACAGGTTCTGAGCAGTTCTTC. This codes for CASSLIPGTGSEQFF.

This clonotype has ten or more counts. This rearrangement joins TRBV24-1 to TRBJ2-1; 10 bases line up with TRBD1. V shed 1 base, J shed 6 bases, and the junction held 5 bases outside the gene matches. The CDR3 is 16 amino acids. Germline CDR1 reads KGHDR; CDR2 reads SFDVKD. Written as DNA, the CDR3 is TGTGCCACCAGTGATTTATGGGACAGGGGTGTCAATGAGCAGTTCTTC. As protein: CATSDLWDRGVNEQFF.

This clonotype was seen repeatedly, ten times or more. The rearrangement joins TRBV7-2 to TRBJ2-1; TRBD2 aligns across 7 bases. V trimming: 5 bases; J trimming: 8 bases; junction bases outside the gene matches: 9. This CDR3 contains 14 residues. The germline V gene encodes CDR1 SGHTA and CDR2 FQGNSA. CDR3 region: CASSIGQGRDEQFF. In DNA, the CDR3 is TGTGCCAGCAGCATAGGACAAGGGAGGGATGAGCAGTTCTTC.

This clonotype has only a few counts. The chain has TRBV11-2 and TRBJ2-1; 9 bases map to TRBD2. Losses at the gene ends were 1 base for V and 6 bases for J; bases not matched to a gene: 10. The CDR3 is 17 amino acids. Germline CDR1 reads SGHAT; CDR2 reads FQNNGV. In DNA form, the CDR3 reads TGTGCCAGCAGCTTAGCAGAATTAGCGGGAGTAAGCAATGAGCAGTTCTTC. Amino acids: CASSLAELAGVSNEQFF.

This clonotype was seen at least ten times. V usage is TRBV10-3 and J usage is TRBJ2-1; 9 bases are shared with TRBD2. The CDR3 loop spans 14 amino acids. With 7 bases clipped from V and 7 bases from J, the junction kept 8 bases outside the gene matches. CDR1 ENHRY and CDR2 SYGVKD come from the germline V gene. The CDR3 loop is CAITPSGAFNEQFF. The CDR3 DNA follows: TGTGCCATCACCCCTAGCGGGGCCTTTAATGAGCAGTTCTTC.

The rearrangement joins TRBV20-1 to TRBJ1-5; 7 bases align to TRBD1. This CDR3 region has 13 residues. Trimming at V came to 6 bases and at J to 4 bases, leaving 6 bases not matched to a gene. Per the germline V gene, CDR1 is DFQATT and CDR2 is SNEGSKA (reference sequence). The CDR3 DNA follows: TGCAGTGCAAAACAGGGGTCAAATCAGCCCCAGCATTTT. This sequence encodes CSAKQGSNQPQHF.

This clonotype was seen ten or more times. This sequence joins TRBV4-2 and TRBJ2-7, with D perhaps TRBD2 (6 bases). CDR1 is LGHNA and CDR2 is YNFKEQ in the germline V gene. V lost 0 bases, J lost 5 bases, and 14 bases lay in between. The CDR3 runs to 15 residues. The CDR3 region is CASSQERAGRNEQYF. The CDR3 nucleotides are TGTGCCAGCAGCCAAGAGAGGGCAGGGAGGAACGAGCAGTACTTC.

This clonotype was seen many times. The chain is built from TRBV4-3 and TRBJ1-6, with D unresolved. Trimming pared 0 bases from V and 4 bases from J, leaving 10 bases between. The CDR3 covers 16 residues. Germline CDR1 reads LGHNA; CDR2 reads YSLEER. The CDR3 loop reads CASSQDGEMYNSPLHF. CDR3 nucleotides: TGCGCCAGCAGCCAAGATGGGGAAATGTATAATTCACCCCTCCACTTT.

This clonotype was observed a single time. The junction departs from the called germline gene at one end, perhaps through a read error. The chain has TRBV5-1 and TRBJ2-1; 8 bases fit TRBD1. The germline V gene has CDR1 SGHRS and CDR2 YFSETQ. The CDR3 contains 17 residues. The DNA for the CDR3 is TGCGCCAGCAGCGGCGTCGGACAGGGAGTTTTCTACAATGAGCAGTTGTTC. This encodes CASSGVGQGVFYNEQLF.

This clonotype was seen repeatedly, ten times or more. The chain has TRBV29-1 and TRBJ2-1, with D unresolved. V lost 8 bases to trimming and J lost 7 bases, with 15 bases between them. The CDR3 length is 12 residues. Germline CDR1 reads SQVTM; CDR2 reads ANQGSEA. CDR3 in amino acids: CSFGLNRNEQFF. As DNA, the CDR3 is TGCAGCTTCGGGCTGAACCGAAATGAGCAGTTCTTC.

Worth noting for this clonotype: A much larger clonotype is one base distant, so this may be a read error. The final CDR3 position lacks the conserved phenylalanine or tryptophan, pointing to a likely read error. The CDR3 sequence: CASSQEPLLRAANQPQHC. The CDR3 DNA sequence: TGTGCCAGCAGCCAAGAACCTCTCTTGCGGGCAGCCAATCAGCCCCAGCATTGT. This chain joins TRBV4-2 and TRBJ1-5; no firm D call. There are 18 residues in the CDR3. Germline assignment: CDR1 LGHNA and CDR2 YNFKEQ. V dropped 0 bases and J dropped 3 bases, with 18 bases sitting between them.

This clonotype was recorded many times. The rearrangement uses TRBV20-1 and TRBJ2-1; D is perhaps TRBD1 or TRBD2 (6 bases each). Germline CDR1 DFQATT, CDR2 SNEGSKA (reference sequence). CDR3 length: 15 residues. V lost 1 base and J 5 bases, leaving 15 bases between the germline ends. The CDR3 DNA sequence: TGCAGTGCTAGAGCCCAGGGTAGGGGGGACAATGAGCAGTTCTTC. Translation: CSARAQGRGDNEQFF.

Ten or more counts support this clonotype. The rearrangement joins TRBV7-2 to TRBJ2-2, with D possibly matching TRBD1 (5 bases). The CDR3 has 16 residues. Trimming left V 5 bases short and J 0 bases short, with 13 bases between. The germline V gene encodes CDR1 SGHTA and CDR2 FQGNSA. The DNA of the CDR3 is TGTGCCAGCAGCCGTAGGGGCGGCTCGAACACCGGGGAGCTGTTTTTT. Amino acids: CASSRRGGSNTGELFF.

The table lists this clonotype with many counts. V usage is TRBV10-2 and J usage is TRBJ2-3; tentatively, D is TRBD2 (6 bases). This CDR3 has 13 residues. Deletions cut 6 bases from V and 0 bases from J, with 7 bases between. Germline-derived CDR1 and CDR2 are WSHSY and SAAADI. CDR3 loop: CASRGLSTDTQYF. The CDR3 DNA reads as TGCGCCAGCAGGGGACTTAGCACAGATACGCAGTATTTT.

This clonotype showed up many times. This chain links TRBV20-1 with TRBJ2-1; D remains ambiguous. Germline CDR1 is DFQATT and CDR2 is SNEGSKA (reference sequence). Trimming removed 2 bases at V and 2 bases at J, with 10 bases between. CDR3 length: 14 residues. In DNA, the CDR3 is TGCAGTGCTAGACCGATTCTCCCCTACAATGAGCAGTTCTTC. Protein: CSARPILPYNEQFF.

This CDR3 is CASSQVQRNEKLFF. CDR3 DNA: TGCGCCAGCAGCCAAGTGCAGCGTAATGAAAAACTGTTTTTT. This chain links TRBV4-1 with TRBJ1-4, with unresolved D. Germline CDR1 and CDR2: MGHRA and YSYEKL. V was trimmed by 1 base and J by 4 bases, leaving 7 bases between them. The CDR3 is 14 amino acids.

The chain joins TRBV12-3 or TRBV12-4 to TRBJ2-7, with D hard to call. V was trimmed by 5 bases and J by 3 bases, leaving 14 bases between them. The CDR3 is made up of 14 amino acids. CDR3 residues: CASSPCRRHYEQYV. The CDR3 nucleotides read TGTGCCAGCAGTCCTTGTAGGCGGCACTACGAGCAGTACGTC.